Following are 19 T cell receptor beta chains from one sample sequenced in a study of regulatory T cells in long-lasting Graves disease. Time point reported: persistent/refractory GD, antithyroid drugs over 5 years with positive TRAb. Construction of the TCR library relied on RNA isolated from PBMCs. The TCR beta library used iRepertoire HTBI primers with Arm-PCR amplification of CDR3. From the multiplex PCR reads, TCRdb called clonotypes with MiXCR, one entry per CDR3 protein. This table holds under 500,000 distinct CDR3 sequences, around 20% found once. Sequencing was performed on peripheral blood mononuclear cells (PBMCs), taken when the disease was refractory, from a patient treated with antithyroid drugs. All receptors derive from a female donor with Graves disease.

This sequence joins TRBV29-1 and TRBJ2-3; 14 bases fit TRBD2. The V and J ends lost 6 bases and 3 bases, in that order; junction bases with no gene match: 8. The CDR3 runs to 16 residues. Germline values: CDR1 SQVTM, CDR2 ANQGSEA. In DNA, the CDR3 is TGCAGCGTGACCGGGACTAGCGGGAGTGGGACAGATACGCAGTATTTT. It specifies CSVTGTSGSGTDTQYF.

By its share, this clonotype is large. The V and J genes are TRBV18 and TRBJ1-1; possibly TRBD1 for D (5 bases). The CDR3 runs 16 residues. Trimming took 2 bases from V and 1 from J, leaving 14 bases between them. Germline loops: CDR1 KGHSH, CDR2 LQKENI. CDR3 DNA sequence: TGTGCCAGCTCACCATCAGGAAAGGGGTCGAACACTGAAGCTTTCTTT. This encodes CASSPSGKGSNTEAFF. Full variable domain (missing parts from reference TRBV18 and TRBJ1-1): NAGVMQNPRHLVRRRGQEARLRCSPMKGHSHVYWYRQLPEEGLKFMVYLQKENIIDESGMPKERFSAEFPKEGPSILRIQQVVRGDSAAYFCASSPSGKGSNTEAFFGQGTRLTVV.

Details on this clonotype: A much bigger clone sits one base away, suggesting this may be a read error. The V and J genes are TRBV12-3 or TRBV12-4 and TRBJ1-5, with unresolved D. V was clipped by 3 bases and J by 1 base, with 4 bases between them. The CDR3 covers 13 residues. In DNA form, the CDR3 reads TGTGCCAGCAGTTTCATGAGCAATCAGCCCCAGCATTTT. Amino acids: CASSFMSNQPQHF.

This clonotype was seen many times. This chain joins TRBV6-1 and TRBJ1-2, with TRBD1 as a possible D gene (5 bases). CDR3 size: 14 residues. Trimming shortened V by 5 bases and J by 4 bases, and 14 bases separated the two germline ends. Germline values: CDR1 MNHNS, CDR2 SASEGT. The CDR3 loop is CASSPGPALYGYTF. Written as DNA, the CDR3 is TGTGCCAGCAGTCCGGGACCCGCGCTCTATGGCTACACCTTC.

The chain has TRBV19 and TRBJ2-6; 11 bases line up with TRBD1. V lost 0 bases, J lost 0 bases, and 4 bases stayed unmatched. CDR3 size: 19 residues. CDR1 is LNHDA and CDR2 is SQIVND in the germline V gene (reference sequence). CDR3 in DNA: TGTGCCAGTAGTATAGAGGACAGGGGGCCCCGCTCTGGGGCCAACGTCCTGACTTTC. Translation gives CASSIEDRGPRSGANVLTF.

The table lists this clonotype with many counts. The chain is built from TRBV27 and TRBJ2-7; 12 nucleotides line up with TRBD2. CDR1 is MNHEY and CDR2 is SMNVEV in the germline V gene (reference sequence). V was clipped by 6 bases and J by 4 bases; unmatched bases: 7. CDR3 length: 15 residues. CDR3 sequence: CASRPGLAGSYEQYF. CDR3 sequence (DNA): TGTGCCAGCAGACCCGGACTAGCGGGATCATACGAGCAGTACTTC.

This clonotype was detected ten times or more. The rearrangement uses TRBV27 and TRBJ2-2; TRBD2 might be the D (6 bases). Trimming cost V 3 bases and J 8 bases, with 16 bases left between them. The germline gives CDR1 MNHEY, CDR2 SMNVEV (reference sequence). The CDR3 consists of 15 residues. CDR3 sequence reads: CASSFLSGGPGELFF. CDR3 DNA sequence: TGTGCCAGCAGTTTTCTTAGCGGAGGCCCTGGGGAGCTGTTTTTT.

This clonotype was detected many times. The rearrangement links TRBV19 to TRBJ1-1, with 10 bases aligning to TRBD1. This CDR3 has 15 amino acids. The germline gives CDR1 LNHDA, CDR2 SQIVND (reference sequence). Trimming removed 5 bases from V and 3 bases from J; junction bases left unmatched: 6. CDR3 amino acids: CASSPWTGGDTEAFF. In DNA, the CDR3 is TGTGCCAGTAGTCCCTGGACAGGGGGTGACACTGAAGCTTTCTTT. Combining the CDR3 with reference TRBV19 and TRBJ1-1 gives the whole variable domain DGGITQSPKYLFRKEGQNVTLSCEQNLNHDAMYWYRQDPGQGLRLIYYSQIVNDFQKGDIAEGYSVSREKKESFPLTVTSAQKNPTAFYLCASSPWTGGDTEAFFGQGTRLTVV.

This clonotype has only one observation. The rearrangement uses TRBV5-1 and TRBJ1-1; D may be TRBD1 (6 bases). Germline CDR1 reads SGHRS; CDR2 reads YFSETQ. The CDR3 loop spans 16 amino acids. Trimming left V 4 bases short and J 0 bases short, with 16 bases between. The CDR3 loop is CASSPRQATMNTEAFF. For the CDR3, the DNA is TGCGCCAGCAGCCCCAGACAGGCGACGATGAACACTGAAGCTTTCTTT.

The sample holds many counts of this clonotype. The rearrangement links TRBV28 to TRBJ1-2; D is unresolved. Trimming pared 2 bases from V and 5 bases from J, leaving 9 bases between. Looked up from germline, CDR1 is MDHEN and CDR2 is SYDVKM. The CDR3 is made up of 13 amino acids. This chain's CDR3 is CASSLVAEYGYTF. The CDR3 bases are TGTGCCAGCAGTTTAGTGGCAGAGTATGGCTACACCTTC.

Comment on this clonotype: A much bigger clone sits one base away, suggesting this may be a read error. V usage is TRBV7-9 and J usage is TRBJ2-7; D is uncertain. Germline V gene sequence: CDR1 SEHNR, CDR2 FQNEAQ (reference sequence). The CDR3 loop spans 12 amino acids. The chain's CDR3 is CVSSLGGTEQYF. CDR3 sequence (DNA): TGTGTCAGCAGCTTAGGTGGAACCGAGCAGTACTTC.

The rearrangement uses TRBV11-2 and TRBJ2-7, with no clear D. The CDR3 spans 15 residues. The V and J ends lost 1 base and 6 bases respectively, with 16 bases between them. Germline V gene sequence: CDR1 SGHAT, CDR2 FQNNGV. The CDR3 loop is CASSLVGKSTVEQYF. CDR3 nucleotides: TGTGCCAGCAGCTTAGTGGGGAAGAGTACGGTCGAGCAGTACTTC.

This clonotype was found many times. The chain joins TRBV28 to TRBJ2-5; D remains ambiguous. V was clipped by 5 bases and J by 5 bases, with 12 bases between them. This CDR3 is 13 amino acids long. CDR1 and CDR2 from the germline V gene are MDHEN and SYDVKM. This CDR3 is CASSPQALETQYF. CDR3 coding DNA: TGTGCCAGCAGTCCACAAGCCCTGGAGACCCAGTACTTC.

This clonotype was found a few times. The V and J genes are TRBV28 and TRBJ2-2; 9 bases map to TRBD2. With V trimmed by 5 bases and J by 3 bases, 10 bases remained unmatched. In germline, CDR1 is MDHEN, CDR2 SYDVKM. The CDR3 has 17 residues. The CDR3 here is CASSPTGLAEDTGELFF. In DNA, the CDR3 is TGTGCCAGCAGTCCAACGGGACTAGCTGAGGACACCGGGGAGCTGTTTTTT.

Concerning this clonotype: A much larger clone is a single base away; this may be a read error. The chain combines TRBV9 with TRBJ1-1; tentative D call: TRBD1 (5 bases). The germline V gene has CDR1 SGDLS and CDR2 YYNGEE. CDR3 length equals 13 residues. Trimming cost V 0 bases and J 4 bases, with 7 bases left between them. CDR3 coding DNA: TGTGCCAGCAGCGTAGATGGGGGCACTGAAGCTTTCTTT. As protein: CASSVDGGTEAFF.

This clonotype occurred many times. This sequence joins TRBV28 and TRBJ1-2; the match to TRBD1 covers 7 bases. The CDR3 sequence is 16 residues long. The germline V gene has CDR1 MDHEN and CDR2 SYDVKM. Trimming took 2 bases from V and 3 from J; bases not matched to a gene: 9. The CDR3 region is CASSLGEGGIDYGYTF. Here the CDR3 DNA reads TGTGCCAGCAGTTTAGGTGAAGGGGGCATTGACTATGGCTACACCTTC.

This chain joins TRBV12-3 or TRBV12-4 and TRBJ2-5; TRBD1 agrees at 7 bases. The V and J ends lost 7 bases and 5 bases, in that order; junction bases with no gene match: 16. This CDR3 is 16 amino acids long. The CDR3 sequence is CASTTWGTGVRETQYF. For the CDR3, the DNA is TGTGCCAGCACCACCTGGGGCACAGGGGTGAGGGAGACCCAGTACTTC.

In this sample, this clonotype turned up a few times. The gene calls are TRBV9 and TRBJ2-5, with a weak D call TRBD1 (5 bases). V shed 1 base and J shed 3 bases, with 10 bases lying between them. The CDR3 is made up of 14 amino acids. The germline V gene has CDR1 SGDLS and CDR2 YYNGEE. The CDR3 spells CASSVQGAEETQYF. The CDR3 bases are TGTGCCAGCAGCGTACAAGGGGCTGAAGAGACCCAGTACTTC.

Here the CDR3 reads CASAVDSNEKLFF. CDR3 DNA: TGCGCCAGTGCTGTGGACAGTAATGAAAAACTGTTTTTT. V and J are TRBV5-1 and TRBJ1-4, with D possibly being TRBD1 (6 bases). The CDR3 is 13 residues long. From germline, CDR1 is SGHRS and CDR2 YFSETQ. The V end lost 8 bases, the J end lost 4 bases, and 12 bases lay between the germline ends. Together with reference TRBV5-1 and TRBJ1-4, the CDR3 gives the full variable domain: KAGVTQTPRYLIKTRGQQVTLSCSPISGHRSVSWYQQTPGQGLQFLFEYFSETQRNKGNFPGRFSGRQFSNSRSEMNVSTLELGDSALYLCASAVDSNEKLFFGSGTQLSVL.